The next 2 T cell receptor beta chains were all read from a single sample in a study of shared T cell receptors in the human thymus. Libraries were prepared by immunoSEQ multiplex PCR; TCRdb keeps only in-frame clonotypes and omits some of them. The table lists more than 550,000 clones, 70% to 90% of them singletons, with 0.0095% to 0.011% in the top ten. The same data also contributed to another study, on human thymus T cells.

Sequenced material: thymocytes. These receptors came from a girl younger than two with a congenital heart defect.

The CDR3 sequence is CASSPDPREDAYEQYF. CDR3 nucleotides: TGTGCCAGCAGCCCAGACCCCCGGGAGGACGCCTACGAGCAGTACTTC. The chain couples TRBV9 to TRBJ2-7; 7 bases agree with TRBD2. The CDR3 has 16 residues. V dropped 4 bases and J dropped 2; count of bases not matched to a gene: 12. Per the germline V gene, CDR1 is SGDLS and CDR2 is YYNGEE.

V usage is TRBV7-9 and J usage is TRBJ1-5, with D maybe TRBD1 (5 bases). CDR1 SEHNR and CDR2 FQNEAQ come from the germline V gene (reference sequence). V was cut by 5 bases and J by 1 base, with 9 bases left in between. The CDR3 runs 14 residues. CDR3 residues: CASSRPGSNQPQHF. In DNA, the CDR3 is TGTGCCAGCAGCCGCCCAGGGAGCAATCAGCCCCAGCATTTT. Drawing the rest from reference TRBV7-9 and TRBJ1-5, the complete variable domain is DTGVSQNPRHKITKRGQNVTFRCDPISEHNRLYWYRQTLGQGPEFLTYFQNEAQLEKSRLLSDRFSAERPKGSFSTLEIQRTEQGDSAMYLCASSRPGSNQPQHFGDGTRLSIL.